Here is one TCR beta chain with its context. The data belong to a study of technical replicates of blood from four donors. Clones were read by immunoSEQ multiplex PCR, and TCRdb kept only the in-frame ones, dropping some. This table has about 82,000 clones, around 96% appearing once. Sequenced: T cells isolated from PBMCs. The TCR sequence derives from a human donor in good health.

CDR3 nucleotides: TGTGCCAGCAGCATAGACGCTAGTGCCGAGCAGTACTTC. It is translated as CASSIDASAEQYF. The chain recombines TRBV7-3 with TRBJ2-7; D uncertain. The V and J ends lost 5 bases and 6 bases respectively, with 14 bases between them. Germline V gene data show CDR1 as SGHTA and CDR2 as FQGTGA. The length of the CDR3 is 13 residues.